The clone carrying this T cell receptor (beta chain) has a handful of counts. Its cognate antigen is unknown. The study sequenced cultured CD4+ T cell DNA using the Oncomine TCR Beta short-read assay. The source of extracted genomic DNA was cultured CD4+ T cells. Via MiXCR, TCRdb re-called the PCR reads, giving one row per CDR3 protein. Of about 18,000 distinct CDR3 sequences listed, over 65% are singletons. Deletions cut 4 bases from V and 2 bases from J, with 14 bases between. The CDR3 covers 16 residues. Looked up from germline, CDR1 is MNHEY and CDR2 is SMNVEV (reference sequence). This record comes from a study of vaccination and CD4 T cells after COVID-19. General observations from the study: Reactive clonotype counts went from median 21 after infection to about 38 after vaccination, nonsignificantly.

Treatment noted: roughly nine-day PBMC culture with coronavirus spike peptide pools or control peptides (ViraFEST assay). Culture proceeded for approximately eleven days, and CD4+ T cells were then isolated by negative selection. The V gene is TRBV27, the J gene TRBJ2-2, with D possibly TRBD2 on 6 matching bases. The origin of this receptor is a human donor who had recovered from COVID-19. Sample: CD4+ T cells from blood, cultured in vitro. In DNA, the CDR3 is TGTGCCAGCAGTTATTCGGGACTCCCCAACACCGGGGAGCTGTTTTTT. It codes for CASSYSGLPNTGELFF.